This TCR beta chain originates from a study of post-analysis software for immune sequencing data. Overall study context: Relapsing-remitting, secondary progressive and progressive-relapsing forms made up the multiple sclerosis disease courses.

Turning to this clonotype: The antigen remains undetermined.

Germline loops: CDR1 SGHVS, CDR2 FQNEAQ. Unmatched junction bases numbered 9, after V lost 4 bases and J lost 4 bases. CDR3 length: 16 residues. Study-level findings and limits: Strong same-batch co-clustering of samples appeared with F measure clustering. Controls' normalized Chao1 diversity significantly exceeded that of multiple sclerosis patients. Several TRBV segments were more frequent in patients than controls; TRBV5-6, TRBV5-1 and TRBV20-1 belonged to this group.

Unique molecular identifiers tagged the TCR beta cDNA libraries. Input populations of roughly 1 to 11 million T cells gave rise to roughly 0.5 million cDNA molecules. Each CDR3 protein is one row after TCRdb ran MiXCR on the PCR reads. Of roughly 570,000 distinct CDR3 sequences in the sample, around 31% were seen once. This receptor was taken from a girl aged 2-17 years with multiple sclerosis. The sample consisted of blood. The V and J genes are TRBV7-8 and TRBJ1-2; 10 bases map to TRBD1. The CDR3 DNA reads as TGTGCCAGCAGCTCTCCCGGGACAGGGGCCATCTATGGCTACACCTTC. Translation gives CASSSPGTGAIYGYTF.